One and the same sample provided the 31 T cell receptor beta chains below, sequenced in a study of T cells in Graves' hyperthyroidism and ophthalmopathy. The TCR beta CDR3 regions underwent amplification using RNA transcripts as the source. The HTBI primer set served for first-round RT-PCR of the TCR CDR3. MiXCR, applied by TCRdb to the multiplex PCR reads, yields one record per CDR3 protein. The data hold about 250,000 distinct CDR3 sequences, with over 12% observed a single time. The specimen sequenced was blood. Receptors originate from a woman in her fifties or sixties with Graves' hyperthyroidism that later progressed to Graves' ophthalmopathy.

This rearrangement joins TRBV19 to TRBJ2-1; no firm D call. The germline V gene has CDR1 LNHDA and CDR2 SQIVND (reference sequence). Trimming shortened V by 0 bases and J by 7 bases, and 13 bases separated the two germline ends. The CDR3 is 15 residues long. In DNA, the CDR3 is TGTGCCAGTAGTATAGATCTGCGACCACGGAATGAGCAGTTCTTC. It translates to CASSIDLRPRNEQFF. The variable domain in full, completed from reference TRBV19 and TRBJ2-1, reads DGGITQSPKYLFRKEGQNVTLSCEQNLNHDAMYWYRQDPGQGLRLIYYSQIVNDFQKGDIAEGYSVSREKKESFPLTVTSAQKNPTAFYLCASSIDLRPRNEQFFGPGTRLTVL.

This clonotype was recorded at least ten times. As DNA, the CDR3 is TGTGCCAGCTCACCTTACCAGGGGTCCGGGGAGCTGTTTTTT. Translated: CASSPYQGSGELFF. This chain connects TRBV18 to TRBJ2-2, with D tentatively TRBD1 (6 bases). Germline CDR1 and CDR2: KGHSH and LQKENI. The CDR3 extends over 14 amino acids. V dropped 3 bases and J dropped 6 bases, with 11 bases sitting between them.

The V gene is TRBV12-3 or TRBV12-4, the J gene TRBJ1-2; 9 nucleotides agree with TRBD1. This CDR3 comprises 14 residues. V lost 6 bases, J lost 4 bases, and 6 bases stayed unmatched. Here the CDR3 reads CASSPTGGPYGYTF. CDR3 coding DNA: TGTGCCAGCAGCCCGACAGGGGGGCCCTATGGCTACACCTTC.

This clonotype was counted ten times or more. The rearrangement links TRBV6-1 to TRBJ1-1; D is possibly TRBD1 (5 bases). Deletions cut 3 bases from V and 1 base from J, with 9 bases between. Germline CDR1 and CDR2: MNHNS and SASEGT. The CDR3 is 14 amino acids. For the CDR3, the DNA is TGTGCCAGCAGTGACTGGCAGGGGAACACTGAAGCTTTCTTT. Protein: CASSDWQGNTEAFF.

This clonotype was observed at least ten times. The V gene is TRBV28, the J gene TRBJ1-2; 7 bases agree with TRBD1. The CDR3 runs to 13 residues. The J segment lost 3 bases and the V segment lost 7 bases, leaving 5 bases of the junction unmatched. CDR1 is MDHEN, CDR2 SYDVKM, per germline. The CDR3 loop reads CASTTTGDYGYTF. The CDR3 DNA follows: TGTGCCAGCACCACTACAGGGGACTATGGCTACACCTTC.

This clonotype has more than one count but fewer than ten. The chain combines TRBV27 with TRBJ2-3; no definite D call. This CDR3 is 16 amino acids long. V was cut by 5 bases and J by 1 base, with 16 bases left in between. Germline CDR1 MNHEY, CDR2 SMNVEV (reference sequence). The CDR3 nucleotides are TGTGCCAGCAGTCCCCGGATAGTAGCTGGCACAGATACGCAGTATTTT. It yields the protein CASSPRIVAGTDTQYF.

This clonotype occurred many times. This chain links TRBV28 with TRBJ2-7; 8 nucleotides align to TRBD1. The trim removed 2 bases at V and 3 bases at J, leaving 9 bases unmatched. The CDR3 is 16 residues long. The germline V gene encodes CDR1 MDHEN and CDR2 SYDVKM. CDR3 DNA sequence: TGTGCCAGCAGTTTAGGTTGGGAACAGGGGGTCTACGAGCAGTACTTC. Its protein product is CASSLGWEQGVYEQYF.

This clonotype was detected ten times or more. The gene calls are TRBV7-9 and TRBJ1-5; maybe TRBD1 (6 bases). Germline V gene lookup returns CDR1 SEHNR and CDR2 FQNEAQ (reference sequence). CDR3 length: 16 amino acids. The V end was cut by 1 base, the J end by 1 base, with 11 bases between. The CDR3 sequence: CASSLEGGRSNQPQHF. The DNA for the CDR3 is TGTGCCAGCAGCTTAGAAGGGGGTAGGAGCAATCAGCCCCAGCATTTT.

The table lists this clonotype with a few counts. V usage is TRBV12-3 or TRBV12-4 and J usage is TRBJ1-1, with D perhaps TRBD1 (5 bases). This CDR3 is 16 amino acids long. V shed 8 bases and J shed 0 bases, with 19 bases lying between them. The CDR3 nucleotides read TGTGCCAGCGGGGACGAGACCCGGACGATGAACACTGAAGCTTTCTTT. Its protein is CASGDETRTMNTEAFF.

This clonotype was picked up a small number of times. With a much larger clone just one base away, this may be a read error. The J gene is TRBJ2-3, the V gene TRBV11-2, with 9 positions matching TRBD2. Germline CDR1 reads SGHAT; CDR2 reads FQNNGV. CDR3 length equals 17 residues. J gave up 0 bases and V 3 bases, and 7 bases lay outside the gene matches. As DNA, the CDR3 is TGTGCCAGCAGCTTTGGACTAGCGATCACTAGCACAGATACGCAGTATTTT. Residues: CASSFGLAITSTDTQYF.

This clonotype was seen at least ten times. This sequence joins TRBV30 and TRBJ1-2, with D unresolved. CDR3 length: 12 residues. V lost 4 bases, J lost 7 bases, and 13 bases lay in between. Germline loops: CDR1 GTSNPN, CDR2 SVGIG (reference sequence). CDR3 protein: CAWNPGGGGYTF. DNA of the CDR3: TGTGCCTGGAACCCCGGAGGTGGTGGCTACACCTTC. The full variable domain, rest sourced from reference TRBV30 and TRBJ1-2, is SQTIHQWPATLVQPVGSPLSLECTVEGTSNPNLYWYRQAAGRGLQLLFYSVGIGQISSEVPQNLSASRPQDRQFILSSKKLLLSDSGFYLCAWNPGGGGYTFGSGTRLTVV.

This clonotype was seen a handful of times. A read error may explain this, as a much larger clone is one base away. The chain has TRBV7-2 and TRBJ2-1; 9 bases fit TRBD2. The germline CDR1 and CDR2 sequences are SGHTA and FQGNSA. With 5 bases clipped from V and 12 bases from J, the junction kept 8 bases outside the gene matches. The CDR3 length is 13 residues. CDR3 loop: CASSPTTSGLQFF. In nucleotides, the CDR3 is TGTGCCAGCAGCCCTACCACTAGCGGGCTGCAGTTCTTC. The complete variable domain, with remaining parts taken from reference TRBV7-2 and TRBJ2-1, reads GAGVSQSPSNKVTEKGKDVELRCDPISGHTALYWYRQSLGQGLEFLIYFQGNSAPDKSGLPSDRFSAERTGGSVSTLTIQRTQQEDSAVYLCASSPTTSGLQFFGPGTRLTVL.

Regarding this clonotype: One junction end disagrees with the germline gene, perhaps due to a read error. This chain joins TRBV6-2 or TRBV6-3 and TRBJ2-2; 9 nucleotides align to TRBD1. CDR3 length equals 16 residues. Per the germline V gene, CDR1 is MNHEY and CDR2 is SVGEGT. The CDR3 nucleotides read TGTGCCAACAGTGAATCGACAGGGGGGTTCACCGGGGAGCTGTTTTTT. This gives the protein CANSESTGGFTGELFF.

This clonotype was found many times. The CDR3 region has the DNA TGTGCCAGCGGACGGACAAATTCACCCCTCCACTTT. Protein: CASGRTNSPLHF. V gene TRBV2 combines with J gene TRBJ1-6; a possible D gene is TRBD1 (5 bases). Germline V gives CDR1 SNHLY, CDR2 FYNNEI. There are 12 residues in the CDR3. Trimming took 8 bases from V and 7 from J, leaving 9 bases between them.

This clonotype was seen at least ten times. The rearrangement uses TRBV11-2 and TRBJ1-1, with D uncertain. The CDR3 covers 13 residues. The V and J ends lost 1 base and 3 bases respectively, with 6 bases between them. CDR1 and CDR2 from the germline V gene are SGHAT and FQNNGV. The CDR3 nucleotides are TGTGCCAGCAGCTTAGGGCAAGACACTGAAGCTTTCTTT. Translated: CASSLGQDTEAFF.

This clonotype was found many times. This chain uses TRBV11-2 with TRBJ2-1; TRBD1 is a possible D gene (6 bases). Per the germline V gene, CDR1 is SGHAT and CDR2 is FQNNGV. The CDR3 spans 18 residues. V lost 4 bases, J lost 0 bases, and 19 bases lay in between. This CDR3 reads CASSSPFRGRSSYNEQFF. The CDR3 coding sequence is TGTGCCAGCAGCTCACCCTTTAGGGGGAGAAGCTCCTACAATGAGCAGTTCTTC.

This clonotype was detected only a few times. J is TRBJ2-4 and V is TRBV18; the D gene is possibly TRBD1 (6 bases). V dropped 3 bases and J dropped 1 base, with 7 bases sitting between them. CDR3 length: 14 residues. Germline CDR1 reads KGHSH; CDR2 reads LQKENI. As DNA, the CDR3 is TGTGCCAGCTCACCGCAGGGGGCCAAAAACATTCAGTACTTC. Residues: CASSPQGAKNIQYF.

This clonotype showed up many times. The chain recombines TRBV5-1 with TRBJ2-1, with D perhaps matching TRBD2 (8 bases). Germline CDR1 is SGHRS and CDR2 is YFSETQ. The CDR3 extends over 17 amino acids. The V gene lost 3 bases and the J gene lost 2 bases, with 18 bases spanning the gap. The DNA for the CDR3 is TGCGCCAGCAGCTGGACAGGAACGGGAGGGCCCTACAATGAGCAGTTCTTC. Amino acids: CASSWTGTGGPYNEQFF.

The chain combines TRBV2 with TRBJ2-7, with 8 nucleotides matching TRBD1. The CDR3 runs to 14 residues. Trimming at V came to 5 bases and at J to 6 bases, leaving 9 bases not matched to a gene. CDR1 and CDR2 (germline): SNHLY, FYNNEI. The CDR3 region has the DNA TGTGCCAGCAGTCGGAGACAGGGGCTAGGCGAGCAGTACTTC. Amino acids: CASSRRQGLGEQYF.

This rearrangement joins TRBV20-1 to TRBJ2-5; 10 nucleotides line up with TRBD2. CDR3 size: 16 residues. Unmatched junction bases numbered 12, after V lost 3 bases and J lost 5 bases. CDR1 DFQATT and CDR2 SNEGSKA come from the germline V gene (reference sequence). The CDR3 DNA reads TGCAGTGCTAGCCCTCTAGGAGCGGGAGGGAGGGAGACCCAGTACTTC. Translation gives CSASPLGAGGRETQYF.

The chain recombines TRBV30 with TRBJ1-1; the D gene is possibly TRBD1 (6 bases). The CDR3 loop spans 13 amino acids. V was clipped by 8 bases and J by 2 bases, with 15 bases between them. Germline CDR1 reads GTSNPN; CDR2 reads SVGIG (reference sequence). Here the CDR3 reads CAREGGANTEAFF. DNA of the CDR3: TGTGCCCGAGAGGGGGGGGCCAACACTGAAGCTTTCTTT.

This clonotype was recorded at least ten times. The V call is TRBV20-1, the J call TRBJ2-3; weak D call: TRBD2 (6 bases). The CDR3 consists of 14 residues. Trimming removed 3 bases from V and 0 bases from J, with 10 bases in between. Germline-derived CDR1 and CDR2 are DFQATT and SNEGSKA (reference sequence). CDR3 in DNA: TGCAGTGCTAGGGTGGACTATAGCACAGATACGCAGTATTTT. Amino acids: CSARVDYSTDTQYF.

The gene calls are TRBV2 and TRBJ2-7; possibly TRBD1 for D (6 bases). V lost 6 bases to trimming and J lost 9 bases, with 18 bases between them. CDR1 and CDR2 (germline): SNHLY, FYNNEI. CDR3 length: 13 amino acids. This chain's CDR3 is CASSRSQGDGQYF. CDR3 nucleotide sequence: TGTGCCAGCAGCCGCTCACAGGGAGACGGGCAGTACTTC.

There are a few counts of this clonotype. The chain employs TRBV5-6 and TRBJ1-1, with TRBD1 identical over 7 bases. Germline V gene data show CDR1 as SGHDT and CDR2 as YYEEEE. This CDR3 has 13 residues. V trimming: 4 bases; J trimming: 7 bases; junction bases outside the gene matches: 7. The CDR3 region has the DNA TGTGCCAGCAGCCTCCAGGGGGGTCGTGAAGCTTTCTTT. Its protein is CASSLQGGREAFF. Supplemented by reference TRBV5-6 and TRBJ1-1, the full variable domain reads DAGVTQSPTHLIKTRGQQVTLRCSPKSGHDTVSWYQQALGQGPQFIFQYYEEEERQRGNFPDRFSGHQFPNYSSELNVNALLLGDSALYLCASSLQGGREAFFGQGTRLTVV.

The chain has TRBV20-1 and TRBJ2-6; D gene unclear. The germline CDR1 and CDR2 sequences are DFQATT and SNEGSKA (reference sequence). V lost 3 bases and J lost 0, with 9 bases in between. CDR3 length: 15 residues. CDR3 DNA sequence: TGCAGTGCTAGCCGGGCGGTCTCTGGGGCCAACGTCCTGACTTTC. Translating it yields CSASRAVSGANVLTF.

J is TRBJ2-1 and V is TRBV20-1; 7 bases are shared with TRBD1. J gave up 8 bases and V 1 base, and 11 bases lay outside the gene matches. The germline V gene has CDR1 DFQATT and CDR2 SNEGSKA (reference sequence). The CDR3 is 15 amino acids. Here the CDR3 DNA reads TGCAGTGCTAGAGTCTCGAGGGGGCGTGGCGATGAGCAGTTCTTC. Protein sequence: CSARVSRGRGDEQFF.

At least ten counts were recorded for this clonotype. V gene TRBV5-1 combines with J gene TRBJ1-1, with D unclear. From germline, CDR1 is SGHRS and CDR2 YFSETQ. This CDR3 is built from 15 residues. Trimming cost V 6 bases and J 0 bases, with 15 bases left between them. The CDR3 is CASKRERQMNTEAFF. CDR3 in DNA: TGCGCCAGCAAGAGGGAGCGCCAAATGAACACTGAAGCTTTCTTT.

As regards this clonotype: This may come from a read error, since a much larger clone is one base off. The chain has TRBV29-1 and TRBJ2-7; D may be TRBD2 (5 bases). CDR3 length equals 13 residues. V was clipped by 6 bases and J by 2 bases, with 14 bases between them. Looked up from germline, CDR1 is SQVTM and CDR2 is ANQGSEA. The CDR3 DNA follows: TGCAGCGTAGTTGGGTGGAGGACCTACGAGCAGTACTTC. This sequence encodes CSVVGWRTYEQYF.

This sequence joins TRBV3-2 and TRBJ2-1; the table assigns TRBD2, which was not confirmed against the DNA. TRBV3-2 is marked as a pseudogene. CDR3 length: 11 amino acids. CDR3 sequence reads: CASSSREEQFF. CDR3 nucleotides: TGTGCCAGCTCTTCAAGGGAGGAGCAGTTCTTC.

This clonotype was seen a few times. This chain links TRBV19 with TRBJ2-3, with 7 positions matching TRBD1. The V and J ends lost 4 bases and 0 bases, in that order; junction bases with no gene match: 13. Germline lookup yields CDR1 LNHDA and CDR2 SQIVND (reference sequence). The CDR3 contains 18 residues. The chain's CDR3 is CASSRDREYAGSTDTQYF. Here the CDR3 DNA reads TGTGCCAGTAGTAGAGACAGGGAGTATGCAGGTAGCACAGATACGCAGTATTTT.

This clonotype was seen repeatedly, ten times or more. The chain uses TRBV7-9 and TRBJ2-7; D is unclear. Trimming stripped 5 bases from V and 3 bases from J, with 8 bases between. CDR3 length: 12 amino acids. Germline V lookup: CDR1 SEHNR, CDR2 FQNEAQ (reference sequence). CDR3 sequence reads: CASSPANYEQYF. CDR3 DNA: TGTGCCAGCAGCCCTGCTAACTACGAGCAGTACTTC.